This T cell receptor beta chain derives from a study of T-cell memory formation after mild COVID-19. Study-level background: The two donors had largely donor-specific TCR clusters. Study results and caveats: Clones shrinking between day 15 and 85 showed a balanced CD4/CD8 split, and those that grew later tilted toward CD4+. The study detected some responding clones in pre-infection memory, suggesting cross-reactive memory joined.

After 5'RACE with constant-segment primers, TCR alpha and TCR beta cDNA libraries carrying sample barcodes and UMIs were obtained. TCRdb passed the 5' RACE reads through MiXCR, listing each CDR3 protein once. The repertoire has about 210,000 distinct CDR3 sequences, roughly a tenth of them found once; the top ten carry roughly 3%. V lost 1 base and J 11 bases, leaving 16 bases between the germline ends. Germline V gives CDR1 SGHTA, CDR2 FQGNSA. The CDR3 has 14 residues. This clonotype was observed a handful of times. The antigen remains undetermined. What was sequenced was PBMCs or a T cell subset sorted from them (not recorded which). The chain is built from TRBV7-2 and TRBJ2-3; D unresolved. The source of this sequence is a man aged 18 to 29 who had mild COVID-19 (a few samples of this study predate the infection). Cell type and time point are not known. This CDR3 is CASSLGILADLQYF. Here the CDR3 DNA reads TGTGCCAGCAGCTTAGGGATCTTGGCAGACCTGCAGTATTTT.